This T cell receptor beta chain was found in a study of Tregs in tolerant kidney transplant recipients. The table came from immunoSEQ multiplex PCR; TCRdb's copy has only in-frame clones and leaves some out. The sample records 35,000 to 50,000 clones, 95% to 96% being singletons. The ends were cut back, 10 bases at V and 8 bases at J, with 14 bases in the middle. CDR1 and CDR2 from the germline V gene are SNHLY and FYNNEI. The CDR3 is 11 residues long. This clone was seen more than once but under ten times. No antigen is known for it. V and J are TRBV2 and TRBJ1-2; weak D call: TRBD1 (5 bases). The sequenced sample was Tregs from blood cultured with allogeneic cells. The clonotype was recovered from a human donor in good health. In DNA, the CDR3 is TGTGCCACCCAGGTCTCAGGGGGCTACACCTTC. It encodes CATQVSGGYTF.